These 27 T cell receptor beta chains share one sample of origin, sequenced in a study of OX40 agonist ivuxolimab in advanced cancers. This table comes from immunoSEQ multiplex PCR, and its TCRdb copy is limited to in-frame clones, with some not included. This table has 85,000 to 95,000 clones, more than 85% appearing once. Material: CD4+ or CD8+ T cells sorted from blood, obtained in a trial of the OX40 agonist ivuxolimab. Receptors originate from an adult with an advanced solid tumor such as melanoma, head and neck, liver or kidney cancer.

The V call is TRBV14, the J call TRBJ1-4; a possible D gene is TRBD1 (5 bases). The CDR3 has 13 amino acids. In germline, CDR1 is SGHDN, CDR2 FVKESK. Trimming removed 5 bases at V and 3 bases at J, with 7 bases between. CDR3 nucleotides: TGTGCCAGCAGCAGGGGATCTAATGAAAAACTGTTTTTT. Amino acids: CASSRGSNEKLFF.

The chain joins TRBV27 to TRBJ2-2; 10 bases map to TRBD1. J was trimmed by 6 bases and V by 5 bases; bases with no gene match: 6. Germline-derived CDR1 and CDR2 are MNHEY and SMNVEV (reference sequence). The CDR3 length is 15 residues. The CDR3 DNA sequence: TGTGCCAGCAGTCGTAGACAGGGGGCGGCCGGGGAGCTGTTTTTT. It specifies CASSRRQGAAGELFF.

The rearrangement joins TRBV4-1 to TRBJ1-1, with D hard to call. The CDR3 loop spans 17 amino acids. Trimming shortened V by 3 bases and J by 1 base, and 18 bases separated the two germline ends. CDR1 is MGHRA, CDR2 YSYEKL, per germline. The CDR3 DNA is TGCGCCAGCAGCCATTTTATGTCGGGCCCTAGGAACACTGAAGCTTTCTTT. Encoded protein: CASSHFMSGPRNTEAFF.

CDR3 nucleotide sequence: TGTGCCAGCAGTTACCTACAGGGGGCTTATGGTGGCTACACCTTC. This gives the protein CASSYLQGAYGGYTF. This chain connects TRBV6-5 to TRBJ1-2; 9 bases map to TRBD1. The germline gives CDR1 MNHEY, CDR2 SVGAGI. Trimming took 2 bases from V and 7 from J; bases not matched to a gene: 8. There are 15 residues in the CDR3.

The chain uses TRBV28 and TRBJ2-1, with 10 bases lining up with TRBD2. The CDR3 has 15 amino acids. V shed 3 bases and J 7 bases; nucleotides not matched to a gene: 6. Germline-derived CDR1 and CDR2 are MDHEN and SYDVKM. CDR3 in amino acids: CASSFSLAGENEQFF. CDR3 nucleotides: TGTGCCAGCAGTTTTAGTCTAGCGGGAGAAAATGAGCAGTTCTTC. Full variable domain (missing parts from reference TRBV28 and TRBJ2-1): DVKVTQSSRYLVKRTGEKVFLECVQDMDHENMFWYRQDPGLGLRLIYFSYDVKMKEKGDIPEGYSVSREKKERFSLILESASTNQTSMYLCASSFSLAGENEQFFGPGTRLTVL.

V is TRBV7-8 and J is TRBJ2-7; 7 positions agree with TRBD2. The CDR3 covers 15 residues. In germline, CDR1 is SGHVS, CDR2 FQNEAQ. The junction had 11 bases not matched to a gene; V was cut back by 5 bases and J by 4 bases. The CDR3 spells CASSPVRTRVYEQYF. The CDR3 coding sequence is TGTGCCAGCAGCCCCGTTCGGACTAGGGTGTACGAGCAGTACTTC.

This clone came up once. CDR3 sequence (DNA): TGCAGCGTTCGCCAAACAGGGGGCACCGGGGAGCTGTTTTTT. This codes for CSVRQTGGTGELFF. J is TRBJ2-2 and V is TRBV29-1, with TRBD1 matching 8 bases. Germline trimming cut 5 bases from V and 4 bases from J; bases unmatched to any gene: 6. CDR1 is SQVTM and CDR2 is ANQGSEA in the germline V gene. This CDR3 has 14 amino acids.

The chain recombines TRBV28 with TRBJ1-5; D is unresolved. The V end was cut by 3 bases, the J end by 2 bases, with 2 bases between. The CDR3 extends over 12 amino acids. Germline V gives CDR1 MDHEN, CDR2 SYDVKM. This CDR3 reads CASSFGNQPQHF. In DNA form, the CDR3 reads TGTGCCAGCAGTTTCGGCAATCAGCCCCAGCATTTT.

This sequence joins TRBV9 and TRBJ1-1; D unresolved. With 0 bases removed from V and 2 bases from J, the gap between germline ends came to 8 bases. CDR3 size: 14 residues. Germline V gene data show CDR1 as SGDLS and CDR2 as YYNGEE. CDR3 DNA sequence: TGTGCCAGCAGCGTAGCCGGGGTTAACACTGAAGCTTTCTTT. It codes for CASSVAGVNTEAFF.

The chain joins TRBV9 to TRBJ2-6, with 8 bases that match TRBD2. The CDR3 contains 17 residues. Germline V gene sequence: CDR1 SGDLS, CDR2 YYNGEE. V shed 0 bases, J shed 4 bases, and the junction held 6 bases outside the gene matches. The CDR3 here is CASSVDAGGAGANVLTF. The CDR3 coding sequence is TGTGCCAGCAGCGTAGATGCGGGAGGAGCCGGGGCCAACGTCCTGACTTTC.

This clone was picked up one time. This sequence joins TRBV7-2 and TRBJ2-2, with 9 bases aligning to TRBD2. With 8 bases clipped from V and 6 bases from J, the junction kept 10 bases outside the gene matches. The CDR3 length is 15 residues. The germline V gene encodes CDR1 SGHTA and CDR2 FQGNSA. CDR3 DNA: TGTGCCAGCGGCGCGGCTAGCGGGATATCCGGGGAGCTGTTTTTT. It codes for CASGAASGISGELFF. Drawing the rest from reference TRBV7-2 and TRBJ2-2, the complete variable domain is GAGVSQSPSNKVTEKGKDVELRCDPISGHTALYWYRQSLGQGLEFLIYFQGNSAPDKSGLPSDRFSAERTGGSVSTLTIQRTQQEDSAVYLCASGAASGISGELFFGEGSRLTVL.

The chain recombines TRBV6-5 with TRBJ2-6; no clear D. CDR3 length: 15 amino acids. CDR1 is MNHEY, CDR2 SVGAGI, per germline. Trimming removed 7 bases at V and 0 bases at J, with 10 bases between. CDR3 amino acids: CASKGFGSGANVLTF. The CDR3 nucleotides read TGTGCCAGCAAAGGTTTCGGCTCTGGGGCCAACGTCCTGACTTTC.

The chain has TRBV5-4 and TRBJ1-1; 11 nucleotides align to TRBD1. With 0 bases clipped from V and 6 bases from J, the junction kept 10 bases outside the gene matches. This CDR3 comprises 17 residues. The germline CDR1 and CDR2 sequences are SGHNT and YYREEE (reference sequence). In DNA, the CDR3 is TGTGCCAGCAGCTTGGAAAGGACAGGGGGCAGTCGGGCTGAAGCTTTCTTT. It is translated as CASSLERTGGSRAEAFF.

This chain connects TRBV4-1 to TRBJ2-4; weak D call: TRBD1 (6 bases). V shed 1 base and J shed 1 base, with 11 bases lying between them. Per the germline V gene, CDR1 is MGHRA and CDR2 is YSYEKL. This CDR3 has 16 amino acids. CDR3 loop: CASSQGQGIAKNIQYF. The CDR3 DNA is TGCGCCAGCAGCCAAGGGCAGGGGATTGCCAAAAACATTCAGTACTTC.

The V and J genes are TRBV7-9 and TRBJ2-3; the D gene is possibly TRBD2 (6 bases). Germline assignment: CDR1 SEHNR and CDR2 FQNEAQ (reference sequence). CDR3 size: 15 residues. V lost 4 bases and J 2 bases, leaving 13 bases between the germline ends. The DNA of the CDR3 is TGTGCCAGCAGCTGGGGACTGCGGGACACAGATACGCAGTATTTT. Encoded protein: CASSWGLRDTDTQYF.

The chain combines TRBV11-2 with TRBJ2-1, with 7 positions matching TRBD1. V lost 5 bases to trimming and J lost 12 bases; unmatched junction nucleotides: 7. The CDR3 is 12 amino acids. Germline lookup yields CDR1 SGHAT and CDR2 FQNNGV. The CDR3 nucleotides are TGTGCCAGCAGCCCCTCTCGACAGGGGCAGTTCTTC. Translating it yields CASSPSRQGQFF. Using reference TRBV11-2 and TRBJ2-1 for the parts outside the CDR3, the full variable domain is EAGVAQSPRYKIIEKRQSVAFWCNPISGHATLYWYQQILGQGPKLLIQFQNNGVVDDSQLPKDRFSAERLKGVDSTLKIQPAKLEDSAVYLCASSPSRQGQFFGPGTRLTVL.

This rearrangement joins TRBV7-2 to TRBJ2-4; 7 nucleotides line up with TRBD2. Looked up from germline, CDR1 is SGHTA and CDR2 is FQGNSA. The CDR3 length is 12 residues. Unmatched junction bases numbered 4, after V lost 2 bases and J lost 12 bases. In DNA, the CDR3 is TGTGCCAGCAGCTTATGGGCGGGGGATCAGTACTTC. Amino acids: CASSLWAGDQYF.

The chain couples TRBV27 to TRBJ2-1; D perhaps matches TRBD2 (6 bases). The CDR3 sequence is 14 residues long. Trimming took off 5 bases at V and 4 bases at J, with 12 bases between the two ends. CDR1 and CDR2 (germline): MNHEY, SMNVEV (reference sequence). CDR3 region: CASSLPGLYNEQFF. Here the CDR3 DNA reads TGTGCCAGCAGTCTACCGGGACTTTACAATGAGCAGTTCTTC.

The gene calls are TRBV15 and TRBJ2-1; unclear D gene. The CDR3 loop spans 13 amino acids. The V and J ends lost 1 base and 10 bases respectively, with 11 bases between them. Germline V gene sequence: CDR1 LNHNV, CDR2 YYDKDF (reference sequence). The DNA for the CDR3 is TGTGCCACCAGCAGAGCGGGCAGCCCGGAGCAGTTCTTC. It codes for CATSRAGSPEQFF.

The V gene is TRBV10-3, the J gene TRBJ2-6; 7 bases are shared with TRBD1. CDR3 size: 16 residues. Germline lookup yields CDR1 ENHRY and CDR2 SYGVKD. The ends lost 8 bases at V and 0 bases at J; junction bases unmatched: 7. The chain's CDR3 is CAIPTGISSGANVLTF. For the CDR3, the DNA is TGTGCCATCCCGACAGGGATTTCCTCTGGGGCCAACGTCCTGACTTTC.

This clone was recorded only once. This chain connects TRBV5-5 to TRBJ2-1; TRBD2 matches at 7 bases. V shed 6 bases and J 8 bases; nucleotides not matched to a gene: 14. Per germline, CDR1 SGHKS and CDR2 YYEKEE (reference sequence). This CDR3 comprises 15 residues. The CDR3 here is CASIRRAGEIYEQFF. The CDR3, as DNA: TGTGCCAGCATACGCCGGGCGGGAGAGATCTATGAGCAGTTCTTC.

The chain links TRBV28 to TRBJ2-7, with a weak D call TRBD2 (5 bases). The CDR3 is 15 amino acids. CDR1 is MDHEN, CDR2 SYDVKM, per germline. Trimming removed 6 bases at V and 0 bases at J, with 15 bases between. CDR3 sequence (DNA): TGTGCCAGCAGGCCCCGCCGTGGAGGCTCCTACGAGCAGTACTTC. It codes for CASRPRRGGSYEQYF.

The V call is TRBV11-1, the J call TRBJ2-2; 7 bases agree with TRBD1. Germline V lookup: CDR1 SGHAT, CDR2 FQDESV (reference sequence). CDR3 length equals 14 residues. The ends lost 5 bases at V and 5 bases at J; junction bases unmatched: 5. CDR3 region: CASSPDRATGELFF. CDR3 coding DNA: TGTGCCAGCAGCCCCGACAGGGCAACCGGGGAGCTGTTTTTT.

This rearrangement joins TRBV2 to TRBJ2-3; TRBD1 is a possible D gene (7 bases). CDR3 length equals 15 residues. V shed 6 bases and J shed 0 bases, with 13 bases lying between them. CDR1 and CDR2 (germline): SNHLY, FYNNEI. The CDR3 loop reads CASRLQGTSTDTQYF. The CDR3 nucleotides read TGTGCCAGCAGGCTACAGGGGACTAGCACAGATACGCAGTATTTT.

The J gene is TRBJ2-4, the V gene TRBV7-2; D may be TRBD1 (6 bases). Trimming left V 5 bases short and J 0 bases short, with 11 bases between. This CDR3 has 15 residues. Per the germline V gene, CDR1 is SGHTA and CDR2 is FQGNSA. DNA for the CDR3: TGTGCCAGCAGCACCGGGACACTAGCCAAAAACATTCAGTACTTC. Residues: CASSTGTLAKNIQYF. The entire variable domain, with the rest obtained from reference TRBV7-2 and TRBJ2-4, is as follows: GAGVSQSPSNKVTEKGKDVELRCDPISGHTALYWYRQSLGQGLEFLIYFQGNSAPDKSGLPSDRFSAERTGGSVSTLTIQRTQQEDSAVYLCASSTGTLAKNIQYFGAGTRLSVL.

The rearrangement joins TRBV18 to TRBJ1-4, with 11 bases that match TRBD1. Germline CDR1 reads KGHSH; CDR2 reads LQKENI. The CDR3 runs to 15 residues. J was trimmed by 6 bases and V by 8 bases; bases with no gene match: 8. The CDR3 loop is CASGQGARLYEKLFF. For the CDR3, the DNA is TGTGCCAGCGGACAGGGGGCCCGTTTATATGAAAAACTGTTTTTT.

The chain carries TRBV19 and TRBJ2-2; D uncertain. The CDR3 sequence is 14 residues long. Germline V gene lookup returns CDR1 LNHDA and CDR2 SQIVND (reference sequence). Trimming pared 3 bases from V and 0 bases from J, leaving 5 bases between. The CDR3 DNA follows: TGTGCCAGTAGTATTATATCGAACACCGGGGAGCTGTTTTTT. Protein sequence: CASSIISNTGELFF.